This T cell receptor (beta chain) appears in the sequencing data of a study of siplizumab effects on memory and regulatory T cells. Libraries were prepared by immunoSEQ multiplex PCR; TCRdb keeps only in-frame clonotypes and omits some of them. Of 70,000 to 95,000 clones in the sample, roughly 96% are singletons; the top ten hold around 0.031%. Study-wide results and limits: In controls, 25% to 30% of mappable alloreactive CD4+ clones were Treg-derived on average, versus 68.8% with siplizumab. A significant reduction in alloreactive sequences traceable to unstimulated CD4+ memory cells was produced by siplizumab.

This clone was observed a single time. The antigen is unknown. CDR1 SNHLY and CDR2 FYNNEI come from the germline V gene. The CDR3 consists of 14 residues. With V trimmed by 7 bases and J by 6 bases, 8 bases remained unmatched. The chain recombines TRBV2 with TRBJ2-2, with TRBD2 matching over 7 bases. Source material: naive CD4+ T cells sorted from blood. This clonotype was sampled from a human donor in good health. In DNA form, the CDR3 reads TGTGCCAGCAAGAAAGGACTAGGCGCCGGGGAGCTGTTTTTT. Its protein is CASKKGLGAGELFF. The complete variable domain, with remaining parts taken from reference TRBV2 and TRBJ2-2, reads EPEVTQTPSHQVTQMGQEVILRCVPISNHLYFYWYRQILGQKVEFLVSFYNNEISEKSEIFDDQFSVERPDGSNFTLKIRSTKLEDSAMYFCASKKGLGAGELFFGEGSRLTVL.